This TCR beta chain was identified during a study of blood T cell repertoires in COVID-19. Study-wide context: Samples representing acute and convalescent COVID-19 were sourced from the United States, Italy and Spain. T cells, B-cell-depleted T cells, or PBMCs supplied cDNA or gDNA.

The V gene's germline CDR1 is SGHTS and CDR2 YDEGEE. Trimming left V 2 bases short and J 8 bases short, with 11 bases between. The CDR3 has 13 amino acids. Methods used by the authors: By means of reference gene primer amplification, nucleated cell counts were estimated. The repertoire was sequenced with immunoSEQ multiplex PCR; TCRdb's copy has only in-frame clones and lacks some. The DNA was the basis for D and trimming; V, J and clone size are from that table. The sample lists approximately 210,000 clones, roughly 84% seen once, with roughly 5.6% in the top ten. The specimen was peripheral blood. V and J are TRBV5-8 and TRBJ2-1; unclear D gene. The clonotype originates from a woman aged 40 to 49 who had recovered from COVID-19. The CDR3 here is CASSFLRSDEQFF. In DNA, the CDR3 is TGTGCCAGCAGCTTCTTAAGGAGCGATGAGCAGTTCTTC.